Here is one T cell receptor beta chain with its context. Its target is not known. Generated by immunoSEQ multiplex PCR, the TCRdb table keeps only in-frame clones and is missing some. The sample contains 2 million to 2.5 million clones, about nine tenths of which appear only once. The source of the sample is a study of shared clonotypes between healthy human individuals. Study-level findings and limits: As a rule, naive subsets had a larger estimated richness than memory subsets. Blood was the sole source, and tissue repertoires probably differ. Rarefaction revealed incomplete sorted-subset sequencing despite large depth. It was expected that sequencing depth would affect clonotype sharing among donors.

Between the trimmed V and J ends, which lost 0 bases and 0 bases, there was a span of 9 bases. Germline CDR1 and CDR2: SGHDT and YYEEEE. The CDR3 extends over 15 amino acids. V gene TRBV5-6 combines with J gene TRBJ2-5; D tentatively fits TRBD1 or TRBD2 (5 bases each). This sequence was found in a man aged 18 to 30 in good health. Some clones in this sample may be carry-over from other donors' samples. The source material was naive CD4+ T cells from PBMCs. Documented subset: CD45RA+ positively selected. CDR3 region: CASSLVQGDQETQYF. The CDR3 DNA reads TGTGCCAGCAGCTTGGTGCAGGGAGACCAAGAGACCCAGTACTTC.